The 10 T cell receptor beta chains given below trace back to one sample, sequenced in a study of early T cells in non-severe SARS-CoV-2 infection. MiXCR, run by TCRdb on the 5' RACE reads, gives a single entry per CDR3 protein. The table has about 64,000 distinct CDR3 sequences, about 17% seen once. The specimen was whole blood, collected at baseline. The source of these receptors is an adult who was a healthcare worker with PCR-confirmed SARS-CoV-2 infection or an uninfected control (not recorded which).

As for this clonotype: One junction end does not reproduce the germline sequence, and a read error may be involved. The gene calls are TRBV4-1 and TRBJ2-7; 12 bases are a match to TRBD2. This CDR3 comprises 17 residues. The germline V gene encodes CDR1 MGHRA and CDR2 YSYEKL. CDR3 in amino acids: CAGSHPPTSGRTYEQYF. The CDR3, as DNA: TGCGCCGGCAGCCATCCCCCCACTAGCGGGAGGACCTACGAGCAGTACTTC.

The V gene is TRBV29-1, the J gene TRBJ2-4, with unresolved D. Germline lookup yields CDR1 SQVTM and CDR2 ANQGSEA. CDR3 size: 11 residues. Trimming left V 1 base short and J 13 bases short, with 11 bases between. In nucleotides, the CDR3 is TGCAGCGTTGAAGGCGGAGAACACCAGTACTTC. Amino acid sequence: CSVEGGEHQYF.

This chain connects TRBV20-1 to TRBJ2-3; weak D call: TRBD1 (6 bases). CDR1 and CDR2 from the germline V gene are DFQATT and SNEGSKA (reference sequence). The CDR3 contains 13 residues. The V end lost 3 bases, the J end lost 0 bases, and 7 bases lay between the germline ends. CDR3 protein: CSARDSSTDTQYF. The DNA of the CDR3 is TGCAGTGCTAGGGACAGTAGCACAGATACGCAGTATTTT.

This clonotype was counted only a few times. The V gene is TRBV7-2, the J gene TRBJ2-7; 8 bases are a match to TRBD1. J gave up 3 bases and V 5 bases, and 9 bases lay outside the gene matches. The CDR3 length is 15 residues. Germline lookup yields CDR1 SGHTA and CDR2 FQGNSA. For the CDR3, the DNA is TGTGCCAGCAGCCATCCCGGGACAGGCGGCTACGAGCAGTACTTC. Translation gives CASSHPGTGGYEQYF.

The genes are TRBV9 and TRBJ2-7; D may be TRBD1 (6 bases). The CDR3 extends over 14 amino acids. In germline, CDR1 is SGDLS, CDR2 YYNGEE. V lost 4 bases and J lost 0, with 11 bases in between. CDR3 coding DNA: TGTGCCAGCAGCCTCCGGACAGCCTCCTACGAGCAGTACTTC. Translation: CASSLRTASYEQYF.

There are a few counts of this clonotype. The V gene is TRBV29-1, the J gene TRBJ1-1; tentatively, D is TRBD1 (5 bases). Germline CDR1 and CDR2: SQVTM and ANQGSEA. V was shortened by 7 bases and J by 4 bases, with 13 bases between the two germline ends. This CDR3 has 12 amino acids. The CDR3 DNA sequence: TGCAGCGCACGGGCGCAGGGCACTGAAGCTTTCTTT. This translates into CSARAQGTEAFF.

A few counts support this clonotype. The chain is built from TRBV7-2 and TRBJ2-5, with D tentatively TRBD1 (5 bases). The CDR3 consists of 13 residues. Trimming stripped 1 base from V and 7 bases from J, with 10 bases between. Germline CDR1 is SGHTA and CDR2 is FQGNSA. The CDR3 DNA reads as TGTGCCAGCAGCTTAGGACAGCCGGGGACCCAGTACTTC. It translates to CASSLGQPGTQYF.

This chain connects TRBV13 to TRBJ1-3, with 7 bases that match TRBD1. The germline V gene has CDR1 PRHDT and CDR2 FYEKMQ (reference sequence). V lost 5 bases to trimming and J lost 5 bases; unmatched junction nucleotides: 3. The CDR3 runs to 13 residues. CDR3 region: CASSQGQRNTIYF. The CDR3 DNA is TGTGCCAGCAGCCAGGGACAGCGAAACACCATATATTTT.

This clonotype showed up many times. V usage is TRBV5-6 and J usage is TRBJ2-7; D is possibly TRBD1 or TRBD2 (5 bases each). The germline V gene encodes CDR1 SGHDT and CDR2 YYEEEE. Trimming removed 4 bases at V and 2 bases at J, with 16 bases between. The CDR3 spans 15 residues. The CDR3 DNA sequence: TGTGCCAGCAGCCTTCTCCCCGGGACGCCCTACGAGCAGTACTTC. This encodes CASSLLPGTPYEQYF.

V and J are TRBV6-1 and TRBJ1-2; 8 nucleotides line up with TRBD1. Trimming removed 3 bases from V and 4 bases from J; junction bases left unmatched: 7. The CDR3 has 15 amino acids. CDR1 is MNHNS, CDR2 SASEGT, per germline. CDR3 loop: CASSESGGWSYGYTF. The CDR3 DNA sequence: TGTGCCAGCAGTGAGTCAGGGGGCTGGAGCTATGGCTACACCTTC.